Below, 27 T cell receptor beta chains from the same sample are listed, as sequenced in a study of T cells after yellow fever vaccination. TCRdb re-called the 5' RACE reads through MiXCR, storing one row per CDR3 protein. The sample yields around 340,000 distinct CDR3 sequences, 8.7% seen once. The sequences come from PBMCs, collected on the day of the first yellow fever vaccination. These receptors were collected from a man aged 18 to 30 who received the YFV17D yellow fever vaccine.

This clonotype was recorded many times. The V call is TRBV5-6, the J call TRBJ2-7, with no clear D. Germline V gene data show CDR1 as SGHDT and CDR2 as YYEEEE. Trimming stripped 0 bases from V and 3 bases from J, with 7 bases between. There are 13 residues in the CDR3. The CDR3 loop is CASSLATGYEQYF. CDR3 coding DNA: TGTGCCAGCAGCTTGGCCACCGGCTACGAGCAGTACTTC.

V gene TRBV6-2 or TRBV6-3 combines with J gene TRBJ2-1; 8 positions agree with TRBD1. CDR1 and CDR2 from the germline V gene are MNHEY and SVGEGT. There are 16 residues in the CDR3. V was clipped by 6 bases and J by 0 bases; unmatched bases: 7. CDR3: CASRRGQAYSYNEQFF. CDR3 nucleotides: TGTGCCAGCAGGCGGGGACAGGCCTACTCCTACAATGAGCAGTTCTTC.

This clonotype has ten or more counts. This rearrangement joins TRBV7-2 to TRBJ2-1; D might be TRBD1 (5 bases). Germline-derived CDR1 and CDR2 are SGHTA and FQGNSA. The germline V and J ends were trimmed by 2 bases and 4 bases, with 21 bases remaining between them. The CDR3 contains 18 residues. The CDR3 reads CASSLSLTAVGGYNEQFF. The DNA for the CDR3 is TGTGCCAGCAGCTTATCGTTGACAGCTGTTGGTGGGTACAATGAGCAGTTCTTC.

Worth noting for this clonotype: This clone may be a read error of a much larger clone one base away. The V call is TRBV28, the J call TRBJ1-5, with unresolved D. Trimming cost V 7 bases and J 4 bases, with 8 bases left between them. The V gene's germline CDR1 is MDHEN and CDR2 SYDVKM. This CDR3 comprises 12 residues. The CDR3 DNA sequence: TGTGCCAGCAATTTTACGAATCAGCCCCAGCATTTT. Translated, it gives CASNFTNQPQHF.

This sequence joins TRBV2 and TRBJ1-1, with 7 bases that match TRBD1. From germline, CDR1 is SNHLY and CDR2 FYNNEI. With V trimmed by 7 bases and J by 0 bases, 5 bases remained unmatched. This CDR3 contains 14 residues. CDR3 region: CASTTGQLNTEAFF. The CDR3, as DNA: TGTGCCAGCACAACGGGACAGTTGAACACTGAAGCTTTCTTT.

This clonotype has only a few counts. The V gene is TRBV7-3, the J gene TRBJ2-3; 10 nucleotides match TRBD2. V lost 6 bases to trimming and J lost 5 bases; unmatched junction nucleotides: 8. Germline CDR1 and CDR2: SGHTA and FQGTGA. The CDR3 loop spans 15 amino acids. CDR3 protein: CASSSSGGARDTQYF. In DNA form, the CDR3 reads TGTGCCAGCAGTTCAAGCGGGGGGGCGAGAGATACGCAGTATTTT.

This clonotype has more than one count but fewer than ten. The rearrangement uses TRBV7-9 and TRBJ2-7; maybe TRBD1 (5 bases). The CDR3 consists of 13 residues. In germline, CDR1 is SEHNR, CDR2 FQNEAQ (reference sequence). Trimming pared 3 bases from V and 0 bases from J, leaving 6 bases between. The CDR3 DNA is TGTGCCAGCAGCTTTGGGGCCTCCTACGAGCAGTACGTC. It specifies CASSFGASYEQYV.

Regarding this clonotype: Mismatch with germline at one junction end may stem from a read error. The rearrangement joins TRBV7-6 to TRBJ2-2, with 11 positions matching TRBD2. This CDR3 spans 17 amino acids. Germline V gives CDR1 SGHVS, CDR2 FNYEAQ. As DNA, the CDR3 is TGTTCCAGCAGCCCGCCCGGGACTAGCGGTGTCCCCGGGGAGCTGTTTTTT. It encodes CSSSPPGTSGVPGELFF.

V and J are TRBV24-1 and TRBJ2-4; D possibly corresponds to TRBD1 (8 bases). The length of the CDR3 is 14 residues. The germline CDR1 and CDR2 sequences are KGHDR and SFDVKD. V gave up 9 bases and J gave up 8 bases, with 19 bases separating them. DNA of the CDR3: TGTGCCACCGGACAGGGAAGGGAGGGGGACATTCAGTACTTC. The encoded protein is CATGQGREGDIQYF.

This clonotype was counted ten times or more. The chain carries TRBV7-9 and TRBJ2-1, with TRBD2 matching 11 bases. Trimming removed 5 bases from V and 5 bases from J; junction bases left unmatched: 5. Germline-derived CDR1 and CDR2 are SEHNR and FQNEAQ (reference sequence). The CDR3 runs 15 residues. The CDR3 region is CASSPWTSGHNEQFF. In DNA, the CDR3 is TGTGCCAGCAGCCCCTGGACTAGCGGGCACAATGAGCAGTTCTTC.

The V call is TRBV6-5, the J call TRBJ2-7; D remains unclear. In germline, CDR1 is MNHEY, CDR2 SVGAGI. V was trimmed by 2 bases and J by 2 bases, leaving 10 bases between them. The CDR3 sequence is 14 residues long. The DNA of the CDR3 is TGTGCCAGCAGTTACATCGGGCCCCCCTACGAGCAGTACTTC. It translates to CASSYIGPPYEQYF.

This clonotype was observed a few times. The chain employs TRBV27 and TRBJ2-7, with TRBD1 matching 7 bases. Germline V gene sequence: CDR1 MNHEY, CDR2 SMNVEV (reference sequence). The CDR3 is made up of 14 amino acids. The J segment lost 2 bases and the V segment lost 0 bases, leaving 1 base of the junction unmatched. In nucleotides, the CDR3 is TGTGCCAGCAGTTTATCCGGACAGGCCTACGAGCAGTACTTC. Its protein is CASSLSGQAYEQYF.

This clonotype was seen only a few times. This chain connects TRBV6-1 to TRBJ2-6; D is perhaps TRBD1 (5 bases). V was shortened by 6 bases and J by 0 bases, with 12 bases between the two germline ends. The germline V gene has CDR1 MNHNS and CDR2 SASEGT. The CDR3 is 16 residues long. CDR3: CASRPTGSSGANVLTF. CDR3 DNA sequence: TGTGCCAGCAGGCCCACAGGCAGCTCTGGGGCCAACGTCCTGACTTTC.

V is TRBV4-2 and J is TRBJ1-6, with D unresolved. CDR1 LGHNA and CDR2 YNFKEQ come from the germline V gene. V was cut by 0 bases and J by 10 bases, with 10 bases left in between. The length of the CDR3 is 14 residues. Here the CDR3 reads CASSQDLLGSPLHF. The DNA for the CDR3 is TGTGCCAGCAGCCAAGATTTATTAGGGTCACCCCTCCACTTT.

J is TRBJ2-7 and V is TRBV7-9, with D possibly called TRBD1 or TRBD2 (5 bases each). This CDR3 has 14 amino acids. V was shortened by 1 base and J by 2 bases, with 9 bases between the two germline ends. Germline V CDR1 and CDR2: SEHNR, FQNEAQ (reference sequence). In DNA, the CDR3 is TGTGCCAGCAGCTTAGTCCAGGGACCCTACGAGCAGTACTTC. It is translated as CASSLVQGPYEQYF.

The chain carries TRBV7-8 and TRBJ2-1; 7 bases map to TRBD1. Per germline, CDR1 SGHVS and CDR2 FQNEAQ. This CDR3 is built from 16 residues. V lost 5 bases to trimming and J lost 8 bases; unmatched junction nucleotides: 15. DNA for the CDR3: TGTGCCAGCAGCGCGAGCGACAGGGTATCTACGCATGAGCAGTTCTTC. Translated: CASSASDRVSTHEQFF.

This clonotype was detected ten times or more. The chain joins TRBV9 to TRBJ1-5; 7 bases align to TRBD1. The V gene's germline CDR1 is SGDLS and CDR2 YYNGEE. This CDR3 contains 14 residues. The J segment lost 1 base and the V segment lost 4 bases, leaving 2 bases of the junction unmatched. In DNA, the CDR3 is TGTGCCAGCAGCTCGGGACAGAGCAATCAGCCCCAGCATTTT. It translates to CASSSGQSNQPQHF.

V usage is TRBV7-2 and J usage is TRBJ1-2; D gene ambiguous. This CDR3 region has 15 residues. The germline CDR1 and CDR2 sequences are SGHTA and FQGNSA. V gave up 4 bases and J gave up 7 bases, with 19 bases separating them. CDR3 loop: CASSSPRARSGGYTF. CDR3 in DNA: TGTGCCAGCAGCTCGCCCCGGGCCCGCTCAGGTGGCTACACCTTC.

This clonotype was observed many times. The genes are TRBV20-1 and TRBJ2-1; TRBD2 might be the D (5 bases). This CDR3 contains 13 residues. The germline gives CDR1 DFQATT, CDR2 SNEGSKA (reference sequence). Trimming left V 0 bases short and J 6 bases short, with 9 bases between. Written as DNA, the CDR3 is TGCAGTGCTAGAGATCCGAGGGTCAATGAGCAGTTCTTC. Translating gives CSARDPRVNEQFF.

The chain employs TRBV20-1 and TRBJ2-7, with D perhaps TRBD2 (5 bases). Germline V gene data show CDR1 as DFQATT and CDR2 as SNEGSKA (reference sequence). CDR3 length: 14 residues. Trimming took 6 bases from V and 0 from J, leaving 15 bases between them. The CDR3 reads CSACKSGPSYEQYF. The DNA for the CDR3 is TGCAGTGCGTGCAAAAGCGGACCCTCCTACGAGCAGTACTTC.

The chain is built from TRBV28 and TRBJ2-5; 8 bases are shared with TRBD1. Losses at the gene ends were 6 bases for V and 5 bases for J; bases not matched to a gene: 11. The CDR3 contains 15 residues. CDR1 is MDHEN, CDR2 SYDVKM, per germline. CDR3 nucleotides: TGTGCCAGCAGGCGGGACAGGCTAAGGGTGGAGACCCAGTACTTC. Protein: CASRRDRLRVETQYF.

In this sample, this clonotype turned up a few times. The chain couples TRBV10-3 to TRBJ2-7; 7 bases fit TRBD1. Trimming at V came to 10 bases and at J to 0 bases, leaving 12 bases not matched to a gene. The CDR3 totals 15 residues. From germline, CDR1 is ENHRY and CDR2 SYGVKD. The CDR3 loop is CATIDRDSSSYEQYV. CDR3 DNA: TGTGCCACGATAGATCGGGACAGCAGCTCCTACGAGCAGTACGTC.

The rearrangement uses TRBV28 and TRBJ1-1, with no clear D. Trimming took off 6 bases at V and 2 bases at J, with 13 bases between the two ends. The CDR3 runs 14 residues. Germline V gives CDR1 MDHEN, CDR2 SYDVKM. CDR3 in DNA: TGTGCCAGCAGCTATGGACGGAGCAACACTGAAGCTTTCTTT. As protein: CASSYGRSNTEAFF.

CDR3 sequence: CASSSGLAWEQFF. In nucleotides, the CDR3 is TGTGCCAGCAGCTCGGGACTAGCATGGGAGCAGTTCTTC. This chain joins TRBV11-1 and TRBJ2-1, with 9 nucleotides matching TRBD2. The CDR3 length is 13 residues. Looked up from germline, CDR1 is SGHAT and CDR2 is FQDESV (reference sequence). V was clipped by 4 bases and J by 10 bases; unmatched bases: 5.

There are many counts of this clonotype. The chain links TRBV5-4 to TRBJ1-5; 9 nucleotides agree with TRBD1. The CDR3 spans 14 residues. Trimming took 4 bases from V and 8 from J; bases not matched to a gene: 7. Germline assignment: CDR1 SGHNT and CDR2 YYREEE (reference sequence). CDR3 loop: CASSITGGEEPQHF. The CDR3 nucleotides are TGTGCCAGCAGCATCACAGGGGGCGAGGAGCCCCAGCATTTT.

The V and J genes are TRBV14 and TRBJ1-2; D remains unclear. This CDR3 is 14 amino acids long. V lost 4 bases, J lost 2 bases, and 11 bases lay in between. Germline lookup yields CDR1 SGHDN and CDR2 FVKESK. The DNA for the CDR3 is TGTGCCAGCAGCCGTGGGGTCCTAAACTATGGCTACACCTTC. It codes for CASSRGVLNYGYTF.

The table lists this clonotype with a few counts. Here the CDR3 reads CASPGGASNNQPQHF. The CDR3 DNA is TGTGCCTCCCCGGGGGGCGCGAGTAATAATCAGCCCCAGCATTTT. The chain is built from TRBV24-1 and TRBJ1-5; D may be TRBD1 (6 bases). Germline V gene lookup returns CDR1 KGHDR and CDR2 SFDVKD. The germline V and J ends were trimmed by 12 bases and 4 bases, with 21 bases remaining between them. CDR3 size: 15 residues.